The next 30 T cell receptor beta chains were all read from a single sample in a study of regulatory T cells in long-lasting Graves disease. Construction of the TCR beta libraries employed iRepertoire HTBI primers in conjunction with Arm-PCR of CDR3 regions. TCRdb ran MiXCR on the multiplex PCR reads and lists one entry per CDR3 protein. The data contain a few hundred thousand distinct CDR3 sequences, 23% of them singletons. Documented time point: persistent/refractory GD, antithyroid drugs over 5 years with positive TRAb. PBMC RNA was the source of the TCR library. The sample here was peripheral blood mononuclear cells (PBMCs), taken when the disease was refractory, from a patient treated with antithyroid drugs. These receptors all stem from a female donor with Graves disease.

There are a few counts of this clonotype. This rearrangement joins TRBV27 to TRBJ2-7; 12 bases are shared with TRBD1. This CDR3 comprises 15 residues. CDR1 and CDR2 from the germline V gene are MNHEY and SMNVEV (reference sequence). J was trimmed by 1 base and V by 7 bases; bases with no gene match: 5. CDR3 in DNA: TGTGCCAGCACCCGGGGACAGGGGGCTTCCTACGAGCAGTACTTC. Encoded protein: CASTRGQGASYEQYF.

There are many counts of this clonotype. This sequence joins TRBV11-2 and TRBJ2-7; TRBD2 matches 9 bases. The CDR3 length is 16 residues. With 3 bases clipped from V and 0 bases from J, the junction kept 6 bases outside the gene matches. Germline V CDR1 and CDR2: SGHAT, FQNNGV. Here the CDR3 DNA reads TGTGCCAGCAGCTTGGTGGGCGGGAGGGGCTCCTACGAGCAGTACTTC. Protein product: CASSLVGGRGSYEQYF.

The chain is built from TRBV5-1 and TRBJ2-7, with D possibly matching TRBD2 (5 bases). This CDR3 has 13 amino acids. Trimming cost V 5 bases and J 6 bases, with 15 bases left between them. Germline CDR1 is SGHRS and CDR2 is YFSETQ. In DNA, the CDR3 is TGCGCCAGCAGTCCCGTTCTCGAGGGCGAGCAGTACTTC. Protein: CASSPVLEGEQYF.

This clonotype was seen a few times. The chain has TRBV7-2 and TRBJ2-3; the D gene is possibly TRBD1 (6 bases). The CDR3 sequence is 13 residues long. Germline V gene data show CDR1 as SGHTA and CDR2 as FQGNSA. Trimming removed 1 base at V and 5 bases at J, with 7 bases between. This chain's CDR3 is CASSLGRGDTQYF. DNA for the CDR3: TGTGCCAGCAGCTTAGGCAGGGGAGATACGCAGTATTTT.

V is TRBV5-8 and J is TRBJ2-3; tentatively, D is TRBD2 (6 bases). V was trimmed by 2 bases and J by 3 bases, leaving 13 bases between them. This CDR3 is 15 amino acids long. Germline V CDR1 and CDR2: SGHTS, YDEGEE. The CDR3 DNA is TGTGCCAGCAGCTTAATACTAGCTCCGACAGATACGCAGTATTTT. Protein sequence: CASSLILAPTDTQYF.

The chain carries TRBV24-1 and TRBJ2-7, with TRBD1 identical over 7 bases. Trimming at V came to 6 bases and at J to 5 bases, leaving 9 bases not matched to a gene. This CDR3 is built from 14 residues. CDR1 and CDR2 from the germline V gene are KGHDR and SFDVKD. The CDR3 DNA reads as TGTGCCACCAGTAAGACCGGGACAGCCCACGAGCAGTACTTC. Encoded protein: CATSKTGTAHEQYF.

This clonotype was recorded a few times. The chain links TRBV20-1 to TRBJ1-5; 9 nucleotides match TRBD1. Germline V CDR1 and CDR2: DFQATT, SNEGSKA (reference sequence). This CDR3 has 18 residues. V lost 1 base, J lost 0 bases, and 10 bases stayed unmatched. The CDR3 protein is CSARVPGQGRYSNQPQHF. CDR3 sequence (DNA): TGCAGTGCTAGAGTACCGGGACAGGGACGATATAGCAATCAGCCCCAGCATTTT.

J is TRBJ2-7 and V is TRBV6-1; D might be TRBD2 (6 bases). The CDR3 sequence is 13 residues long. Germline-derived CDR1 and CDR2 are MNHNS and SASEGT. Trimming took off 7 bases at V and 3 bases at J, with 13 bases between the two ends. The CDR3 loop reads CASNRRESYEQYF. The CDR3 DNA reads as TGTGCCAGCAACCGACGGGAGAGCTACGAGCAGTACTTC.

The V call is TRBV20-1, the J call TRBJ1-1; the match to TRBD1 covers 8 bases. With 6 bases clipped from V and 3 bases from J, the junction kept 9 bases outside the gene matches. Looked up from germline, CDR1 is DFQATT and CDR2 is SNEGSKA (reference sequence). The CDR3 is 14 amino acids. The CDR3 loop is CSASQTGADTEAFF. Here the CDR3 DNA reads TGCAGTGCGTCTCAGACAGGGGCGGACACTGAAGCTTTCTTT.

The V call is TRBV7-2, the J call TRBJ2-4; D gene uncertain. V gave up 5 bases and J gave up 1 base, with 12 bases separating them. The CDR3 has 15 amino acids. Germline-derived CDR1 and CDR2 are SGHTA and FQGNSA. This chain's CDR3 is CASSAPHSAKNIQYF. CDR3 in DNA: TGTGCCAGCAGCGCCCCCCATTCGGCCAAAAACATTCAGTACTTC.

The genes are TRBV7-2 and TRBJ2-7, with TRBD1 matching over 8 bases. Germline V gene lookup returns CDR1 SGHTA and CDR2 FQGNSA. Trimming removed 1 base from V and 6 bases from J; junction bases left unmatched: 5. The CDR3 extends over 14 amino acids. CDR3 DNA: TGTGCCAGCAGCTTAGGCAGGGGGCTCAGCGAGCAGTACTTC. Translation: CASSLGRGLSEQYF.

Written as DNA, the CDR3 is TGTGCCAGCAGTGAATGGGAGTACGAGCAGTACTTC. Translation: CASSEWEYEQYF. The chain has TRBV6-1 and TRBJ2-7; D is perhaps TRBD2 (5 bases). Germline V gene lookup returns CDR1 MNHNS and CDR2 SASEGT. V dropped 2 bases and J dropped 4 bases, with 6 bases sitting between them. This CDR3 comprises 12 residues.

The chain joins TRBV15 to TRBJ2-5; the match to TRBD2 covers 7 bases. J lost 4 bases, V lost 1 base, and 6 bases had no gene match. CDR1 LNHNV and CDR2 YYDKDF come from the germline V gene (reference sequence). The CDR3 consists of 15 residues. The CDR3: CATSRGGGRRETQYF. In DNA form, the CDR3 reads TGTGCCACCAGCAGAGGCGGCGGGAGAAGAGAGACCCAGTACTTC.

This clonotype was counted ten times or more. The chain is built from TRBV20-1 and TRBJ1-1, with D perhaps TRBD1 (5 bases). Trimming left V 1 base short and J 3 bases short, with 12 bases between. Germline CDR1 and CDR2: DFQATT and SNEGSKA (reference sequence). The CDR3 consists of 14 residues. In DNA, the CDR3 is TGCAGTGCTAGAGTATTCGACAGAGACACTGAAGCTTTCTTT. The encoded protein is CSARVFDRDTEAFF.

The chain recombines TRBV19 with TRBJ1-4; weak D call: TRBD1 (6 bases). Germline-derived CDR1 and CDR2 are LNHDA and SQIVND (reference sequence). The CDR3 covers 15 residues. The V end lost 6 bases, the J end lost 3 bases, and 14 bases lay between the germline ends. This CDR3 is CASRIQGWPNEKLFF. The DNA of the CDR3 is TGTGCCAGTAGGATACAGGGCTGGCCTAATGAAAAACTGTTTTTT.

The CDR3 nucleotides read TGTGCCAGTAGTATAAGAACCCTGATACCAGAGACTTGGTTCTCCGGGGAGCTGTTTTTT. Amino acids: CASSIRTLIPETWFSGELFF. V and J are TRBV19 and TRBJ2-2; D ambiguous. The V and J ends lost 2 bases and 6 bases respectively, with 28 bases between them. The CDR3 runs to 20 residues. From germline, CDR1 is LNHDA and CDR2 SQIVND (reference sequence). Full variable domain (remainder filled in from reference TRBV19 and TRBJ2-2): DGGITQSPKYLFRKEGQNVTLSCEQNLNHDAMYWYRQDPGQGLRLIYYSQIVNDFQKGDIAEGYSVSREKKESFPLTVTSAQKNPTAFYLCASSIRTLIPETWFSGELFFGEGSRLTVL.

The chain uses TRBV29-1 and TRBJ1-3; TRBD1 might be the D (5 bases). The CDR3 extends over 12 amino acids. V gave up 5 bases and J gave up 4 bases, with 9 bases separating them. Germline CDR1 and CDR2: SQVTM and ANQGSEA. The CDR3 is CSVIWGGNTIYF. The CDR3 region has the DNA TGCAGCGTTATCTGGGGGGGAAACACCATATATTTT.

This clonotype has ten or more counts. The chain carries TRBV7-8 and TRBJ2-7, with 7 bases matching TRBD2. Germline V gene sequence: CDR1 SGHVS, CDR2 FQNEAQ. The CDR3 spans 17 residues. With V trimmed by 3 bases and J by 0 bases, 11 bases remained unmatched. CDR3 bases: TGTGCCAGCAGCTTTATTGTGGCGGGAGACGGCTCCTACGAGCAGTACTTC. Translated: CASSFIVAGDGSYEQYF. Complete variable domain (other parts from reference TRBV7-8 and TRBJ2-7): GAGVSQSPRYKVAKRGQDVALRCDPISGHVSLFWYQQALGQGPEFLTYFQNEAQLDKSGLPSDRFFAERPEGSVSTLKIQRTQQEDSAVYLCASSFIVAGDGSYEQYFGPGTRLTVT.

The sample holds a few counts of this clonotype. This sequence joins TRBV5-4 and TRBJ2-7, with TRBD2 as a possible D gene (6 bases). Per the germline V gene, CDR1 is SGHNT and CDR2 is YYREEE (reference sequence). This CDR3 spans 15 amino acids. The V and J ends lost 0 bases and 0 bases respectively, with 10 bases between them. The CDR3 protein is CASSLERVNSYEQYF. Here the CDR3 DNA reads TGTGCCAGCAGCTTGGAGCGGGTGAACTCCTACGAGCAGTACTTC. The whole variable domain, remainder taken from reference TRBV5-4 and TRBJ2-7, is ETGVTQSPTHLIKTRGQQVTLRCSSQSGHNTVSWYQQALGQGPQFIFQYYREEENGRGNFPPRFSGLQFPNYSSELNVNALELDDSALYLCASSLERVNSYEQYFGPGTRLTVT.

This chain links TRBV6-2 or TRBV6-3 with TRBJ1-5, with 11 bases matching TRBD1. V shed 5 bases, J shed 6 bases, and the junction held 6 bases outside the gene matches. Germline V gene sequence: CDR1 MNHEY, CDR2 SVGEGT. CDR3 length: 15 amino acids. DNA of the CDR3: TGTGCCAGCAGTCATACCGGGACAGGGGGTCAGCCCCAGCATTTT. It is translated as CASSHTGTGGQPQHF.

In its sample, this clonotype was seen many times. The V gene is TRBV2, the J gene TRBJ2-5; no clear D gene. Trimming removed 1 base from V and 5 bases from J, with 2 bases in between. CDR3 length: 11 amino acids. Germline V CDR1 and CDR2: SNHLY, FYNNEI. The CDR3, as DNA: TGTGCCAGCAGTGAAGTGGAGACCCAGTACTTC. Protein product: CASSEVETQYF.

The rearrangement joins TRBV28 to TRBJ1-1, with 8 bases fitting TRBD1. Trimming removed 6 bases from V and 2 bases from J; junction bases left unmatched: 5. CDR1 and CDR2 from the germline V gene are MDHEN and SYDVKM. This CDR3 contains 14 residues. The CDR3 nucleotides read TGTGCCAGCAGACAGGGGGTTACAAACACTGAAGCTTTCTTT. This gives the protein CASRQGVTNTEAFF.

The chain links TRBV10-3 to TRBJ1-4; tentative D call: TRBD1 (5 bases). The V end was cut by 6 bases, the J end by 0 bases, with 11 bases between. This CDR3 contains 15 residues. CDR1 ENHRY and CDR2 SYGVKD come from the germline V gene. CDR3 region: CAISTGGTTNEKLFF. CDR3 nucleotides: TGTGCCATCAGCACCGGGGGAACAACTAATGAAAAACTGTTTTTT.

The rearrangement uses TRBV12-3 or TRBV12-4 and TRBJ2-3, with D uncertain. Trimming shortened V by 8 bases and J by 0 bases, and 12 bases separated the two germline ends. CDR3 length equals 14 residues. CDR3 DNA sequence: TGTGCCAGCGGTCTTGATAGGAGCACAGATACGCAGTATTTT. It is translated as CASGLDRSTDTQYF.

The chain has TRBV5-1 and TRBJ2-7; TRBD1 is a possible D gene (6 bases). The CDR3 consists of 14 residues. Per germline, CDR1 SGHRS and CDR2 YFSETQ. V lost 4 bases to trimming and J lost 6 bases, with 17 bases between them. This CDR3 reads CASSGAQGTLEQYF. The CDR3 nucleotides read TGCGCCAGCAGCGGGGCCCAGGGGACCCTCGAGCAGTACTTC.

The chain employs TRBV12-3 or TRBV12-4 and TRBJ1-3; D remains unclear. This CDR3 comprises 16 residues. V lost 6 bases, J lost 7 bases, and 22 bases lay in between. The CDR3 bases are TGTGCCAGCAGGCTTGAAGCCACCCTGGTCGGCAACACCATATATTTT. Encoded protein: CASRLEATLVGNTIYF.

J is TRBJ2-7 and V is TRBV2; TRBD1 agrees at 9 bases. Per germline, CDR1 SNHLY and CDR2 FYNNEI. The J segment lost 3 bases and the V segment lost 8 bases, leaving 14 bases of the junction unmatched. CDR3 size: 16 residues. CDR3 in amino acids: CASAMGDRAGNYEQYF. CDR3 DNA sequence: TGTGCCAGCGCAATGGGGGACAGGGCCGGGAACTACGAGCAGTACTTC.

This clonotype has a count of ten or more. The V and J genes are TRBV2 and TRBJ1-5; a possible D gene is TRBD1 (5 bases). The germline V gene has CDR1 SNHLY and CDR2 FYNNEI. V lost 8 bases and J lost 2, with 10 bases in between. The CDR3 contains 13 residues. CDR3 bases: TGTGCCAGCCAGGGTTATGGCAATCAGCCCCAGCATTTT. Its translation is CASQGYGNQPQHF. Full variable domain (missing parts from reference TRBV2 and TRBJ1-5): EPEVTQTPSHQVTQMGQEVILRCVPISNHLYFYWYRQILGQKVEFLVSFYNNEISEKSEIFDDQFSVERPDGSNFTLKIRSTKLEDSAMYFCASQGYGNQPQHFGDGTRLSIL.

This clonotype was observed a handful of times. The chain is built from TRBV7-2 and TRBJ2-7; 11 bases line up with TRBD2. The CDR3 consists of 16 residues. CDR1 and CDR2 (germline): SGHTA, FQGNSA. With V trimmed by 5 bases and J by 3 bases, 9 bases remained unmatched. CDR3 sequence reads: CASSLGVGLADYEQYF. The CDR3 DNA follows: TGTGCCAGCAGCCTCGGGGTGGGACTAGCGGACTACGAGCAGTACTTC. The full variable domain, rest sourced from reference TRBV7-2 and TRBJ2-7, is GAGVSQSPSNKVTEKGKDVELRCDPISGHTALYWYRQSLGQGLEFLIYFQGNSAPDKSGLPSDRFSAERTGGSVSTLTIQRTQQEDSAVYLCASSLGVGLADYEQYFGPGTRLTVT.

The sample holds many counts of this clonotype. The V and J genes are TRBV11-1 and TRBJ2-7; 8 nucleotides line up with TRBD2. Germline loops: CDR1 SGHAT, CDR2 FQDESV (reference sequence). The CDR3 runs 16 residues. V lost 5 bases, J lost 0 bases, and 9 bases stayed unmatched. CDR3 loop: CASSERLAPSSYEQYF. In DNA, the CDR3 is TGTGCCAGCAGCGAACGACTAGCGCCGAGCTCCTACGAGCAGTACTTC.